Each of the 28 T cell receptor beta chains below was sequenced from the same sample in a study of shared clonotypes between healthy human individuals. Assay: immunoSEQ multiplex PCR; the TCRdb copy retains only in-frame clones and omits some. This table has about 2.1 million clones, about 93% appearing once. Naive CD8 populations comprised CD45RO-negative cells positively selected for CCR7, excluding terminally differentiated effector memory CD45RA+ cells. Sequencing was carried out using naive CD8+ T cells from PBMCs. These receptors were obtained from a young man in good health. Some clones in this sample may be carry-over from other donors' samples.

This clone was seen just once. The CDR3 spells CAWSVSGEQFF. Written as DNA, the CDR3 is TGTGCCTGGAGTGTATCAGGCGAGCAGTTCTTC. The chain couples TRBV30 to TRBJ2-1, with D hard to call. The V end lost 0 bases, the J end lost 10 bases, and 7 bases lay between the germline ends. In germline, CDR1 is GTSNPN, CDR2 SVGIG (reference sequence). The CDR3 sequence is 11 residues long.

The chain combines TRBV9 with TRBJ2-1; 10 bases match TRBD2. The CDR3 runs 15 residues. Germline V CDR1 and CDR2: SGDLS, YYNGEE. V gave up 3 bases and J gave up 10 bases; unmatched junction bases: 10. CDR3 sequence (DNA): TGTGCCAGCAGCGGTTGGAGCGGGAGGGCTGGGGAGCAGTTCTTC. This gives the protein CASSGWSGRAGEQFF.

V and J are TRBV28 and TRBJ2-3, with D uncertain. This CDR3 region has 10 residues. Germline V lookup: CDR1 MDHEN, CDR2 SYDVKM. Trimming removed 10 bases at V and 7 bases at J, with 9 bases between. The DNA of the CDR3 is TGTGCCACCAGCACGAATACGCAGTATTTT. Translated: CATSTNTQYF.

The chain links TRBV6-6 to TRBJ1-3; D is ambiguous. This CDR3 is built from 14 residues. Germline V CDR1 and CDR2: MNHNY, SVGAGI (reference sequence). Trimming stripped 2 bases from V and 4 bases from J, with 9 bases between. In DNA form, the CDR3 reads TGTGCCAGCAGTTACCTCTTAGGGGGAAACACCATATATTTT. This encodes CASSYLLGGNTIYF.

CDR3: CASSLFDRRYEQYF. CDR3 in DNA: TGTGCCAGCAGCTTGTTCGACCGACGCTACGAGCAGTACTTC. The V call is TRBV5-8, the J call TRBJ2-7, with D unresolved. Trimming shortened V by 1 base and J by 3 bases, and 11 bases separated the two germline ends. The CDR3 length is 14 residues. Germline lookup yields CDR1 SGHTS and CDR2 YDEGEE.

J is TRBJ1-3 and V is TRBV9; D call uncertain. This CDR3 has 14 amino acids. The germline gives CDR1 SGDLS, CDR2 YYNGEE. V lost 4 bases and J 0 bases, leaving 8 bases between the germline ends. In DNA form, the CDR3 reads TGTGCCAGCAGCCCAGCGGACTCTGGAAACACCATATATTTT. This sequence encodes CASSPADSGNTIYF.

Points on this clone: This sample also contains other DNA sequences that code for the same CDR3. This sequence joins TRBV27 and TRBJ1-5; TRBD1 is a possible D gene (6 bases). The CDR3 sequence is 14 residues long. Trimming shortened V by 5 bases and J by 2 bases, and 10 bases separated the two germline ends. Germline V gene sequence: CDR1 MNHEY, CDR2 SMNVEV (reference sequence). CDR3 region: CASSIRQGNQPQHF. DNA of the CDR3: TGTGCCAGCAGTATTAGACAGGGCAATCAGCCCCAGCATTTT.

Worth noting for this clone: The identical CDR3 is also encoded by other nucleotide sequences in the sample. This chain uses TRBV6-5 with TRBJ2-5; no clear D. The CDR3 consists of 13 residues. Per germline, CDR1 MNHEY and CDR2 SVGAGI. With 0 bases removed from V and 3 bases from J, the gap between germline ends came to 5 bases. The CDR3 loop reads CASSYSPEETQYF. The CDR3 DNA follows: TGTGCCAGCAGTTACTCGCCCGAAGAGACCCAGTACTTC.

The V gene is TRBV5-1, the J gene TRBJ2-1; the D gene is possibly TRBD2 (6 bases). The CDR3 has 17 amino acids. Germline V lookup: CDR1 SGHRS, CDR2 YFSETQ. V lost 0 bases to trimming and J lost 7 bases, with 20 bases between them. The CDR3 here is CASSLDGWRDLHNEQFF. Written as DNA, the CDR3 is TGCGCCAGCAGCTTGGACGGTTGGCGGGATCTACATAATGAGCAGTTCTTC. Based on the CDR3 plus reference TRBV5-1 and TRBJ2-1, the full variable domain is KAGVTQTPRYLIKTRGQQVTLSCSPISGHRSVSWYQQTPGQGLQFLFEYFSETQRNKGNFPGRFSGRQFSNSRSEMNVSTLELGDSALYLCASSLDGWRDLHNEQFFGPGTRLTVL.

The chain couples TRBV7-2 to TRBJ2-5, with 10 bases matching TRBD1. V trimming: 1 base; J trimming: 2 bases; junction bases outside the gene matches: 13. The length of the CDR3 is 19 residues. In germline, CDR1 is SGHTA, CDR2 FQGNSA. In DNA form, the CDR3 reads TGTGCCAGCAGCTTAGTATCTTTCGCTCGGACAGGGGGACAAGAGACCCAGTACTTC. Its translation: CASSLVSFARTGGQETQYF. The full variable domain, its missing parts supplied by reference TRBV7-2 and TRBJ2-5, is GAGVSQSPSNKVTEKGKDVELRCDPISGHTALYWYRQSLGQGLEFLIYFQGNSAPDKSGLPSDRFSAERTGGSVSTLTIQRTQQEDSAVYLCASSLVSFARTGGQETQYFGPGTRLLVL.

The CDR3 reads CASSLDTNNEQFF. The CDR3 DNA is TGCGCCAGCAGCTTGGATACGAACAATGAGCAGTTCTTC. The J gene is TRBJ2-1, the V gene TRBV5-1; D is undetermined. CDR3 length equals 13 residues. Per germline, CDR1 SGHRS and CDR2 YFSETQ. V gave up 0 bases and J gave up 5 bases, with 6 bases separating them.

The V and J genes are TRBV4-1 and TRBJ2-7, with TRBD2 matching over 12 bases. V lost 3 bases, J lost 7 bases, and 10 bases stayed unmatched. Germline lookup yields CDR1 MGHRA and CDR2 YSYEKL. The CDR3 is made up of 16 amino acids. The CDR3: CASSQGLGLAGWEQYF. CDR3 sequence (DNA): TGCGCCAGCAGCCAGGGATTAGGACTAGCGGGATGGGAGCAGTACTTC.

The chain employs TRBV19 and TRBJ1-2; D may be TRBD1 (5 bases). CDR1 LNHDA and CDR2 SQIVND come from the germline V gene (reference sequence). Trimming took off 4 bases at V and 2 bases at J, with 11 bases between the two ends. This CDR3 comprises 14 residues. The CDR3 bases are TGTGCCAGTAGTACGGGCAGGGACAACTATGGCTACACCTTC. The encoded protein is CASSTGRDNYGYTF.

This chain joins TRBV28 and TRBJ1-2; no firm D call. V lost 1 base and J lost 0, with 15 bases in between. The CDR3 totals 17 residues. Germline loops: CDR1 MDHEN, CDR2 SYDVKM. The CDR3 protein is CASSLLLGQEANYGYTF. The CDR3 DNA reads TGTGCCAGCAGTTTATTGCTAGGGCAGGAAGCTAACTATGGCTACACCTTC.

The genes are TRBV2 and TRBJ1-4, with TRBD1 as a possible D gene (5 bases). V was shortened by 9 bases and J by 7 bases, with 18 bases between the two germline ends. Germline V gene sequence: CDR1 SNHLY, CDR2 FYNNEI. The CDR3 runs 14 residues. CDR3: CASLLTDGGEKLFF. CDR3 in DNA: TGTGCCAGTCTCCTCACCGACGGGGGTGAAAAACTGTTTTTT.

The CDR3 protein is CASSVGRAGEAFF. The CDR3 nucleotides read TGTGCCAGCAGCGTAGGGAGGGCGGGTGAAGCTTTCTTT. The chain is built from TRBV9 and TRBJ1-1; D is undetermined. The CDR3 contains 13 residues. Trimming cost V 0 bases and J 7 bases, with 10 bases left between them. The V gene's germline CDR1 is SGDLS and CDR2 YYNGEE.

The chain links TRBV7-9 to TRBJ2-1; D gene ambiguous. Germline CDR1 and CDR2: SEHNR and FQNEAQ (reference sequence). CDR3 size: 16 residues. Trimming left V 5 bases short and J 1 base short, with 15 bases between. The CDR3 protein is CASSLYPPYSYNEQFF. The CDR3 DNA is TGTGCCAGCAGCCTATACCCCCCTTATTCCTACAATGAGCAGTTCTTC. Filled out from reference TRBV7-9 and TRBJ2-1, the complete variable domain reads DTGVSQNPRHKITKRGQNVTFRCDPISEHNRLYWYRQTLGQGPEFLTYFQNEAQLEKSRLLSDRFSAERPKGSFSTLEIQRTEQGDSAMYLCASSLYPPYSYNEQFFGPGTRLTVL.

Remarks on this clone: One junction end does not reproduce the germline sequence, and a read error may be involved. The J gene is TRBJ1-2, the V gene TRBV19, with D possibly TRBD1 on 5 matching bases. Germline assignment: CDR1 LNHDA and CDR2 SQIVND (reference sequence). This CDR3 is built from 16 residues. The CDR3 DNA is TGTGCCAGCAGTAGCAGAGTGGGACCACGATCTGATGGCTACACCTTC. This codes for CASSSRVGPRSDGYTF.

The J gene is TRBJ2-7, the V gene TRBV6-6, with 10 bases fitting TRBD2. The CDR3 extends over 14 amino acids. Trimming at V came to 2 bases and at J to 5 bases, leaving 3 bases not matched to a gene. Germline assignment: CDR1 MNHNY and CDR2 SVGAGI (reference sequence). The chain's CDR3 is CASSYLAGVNEQYF. CDR3 in DNA: TGTGCCAGCAGTTACCTAGCGGGAGTGAACGAGCAGTACTTC.

The chain is built from TRBV4-3 and TRBJ2-7, with 7 bases aligning to TRBD2. Germline CDR1 and CDR2: LGHNA and YSLEER. V trimming: 2 bases; J trimming: 3 bases; junction bases outside the gene matches: 4. The length of the CDR3 is 14 residues. The CDR3 here is CASSQWTSFYEQYF. In DNA form, the CDR3 reads TGCGCCAGCAGCCAATGGACTAGTTTCTACGAGCAGTACTTC.

The chain carries TRBV6-1 and TRBJ1-4; TRBD1 aligns across 8 bases. The CDR3 length is 16 residues. Looked up from germline, CDR1 is MNHNS and CDR2 is SASEGT. Trimming cost V 2 bases and J 3 bases; bases outside gene matches: 5. The CDR3 here is CASSESPGQANEKLFF. The CDR3 region has the DNA TGTGCCAGCAGTGAATCCCCGGGACAGGCTAATGAAAAACTGTTTTTT.

The chain recombines TRBV5-1 with TRBJ2-1, with TRBD2 matching over 12 bases. Trimming at V came to 2 bases and at J to 6 bases, leaving 6 bases not matched to a gene. Germline CDR1 and CDR2: SGHRS and YFSETQ. This CDR3 region has 16 residues. This CDR3 reads CASSFLAGGPGNEQFF. The CDR3 nucleotides read TGCGCCAGCAGCTTTCTAGCGGGAGGGCCGGGCAATGAGCAGTTCTTC.

The rearrangement links TRBV7-8 to TRBJ2-7; D is uncertain. Germline CDR1 reads SGHVS; CDR2 reads FQNEAQ. V gave up 1 base and J gave up 3 bases, with 7 bases separating them. The CDR3 has 13 amino acids. CDR3 nucleotide sequence: TGTGCCAGCAGCTTAGAAGTCGGCTACGAGCAGTACTTC. It yields the protein CASSLEVGYEQYF.

The chain links TRBV27 to TRBJ2-1; 11 nucleotides line up with TRBD2. Trimming took 5 bases from V and 4 from J; bases not matched to a gene: 4. This CDR3 has 15 residues. CDR1 is MNHEY and CDR2 is SMNVEV in the germline V gene (reference sequence). CDR3 bases: TGTGCCAGCAGTACCTTAGCGGGAGGGTACAATGAGCAGTTCTTC. Translation gives CASSTLAGGYNEQFF.

The chain employs TRBV6-8 and TRBJ2-7; D is undetermined. Germline CDR1 reads MNHGY; CDR2 reads SAAAGT. V shed 4 bases and J shed 11 bases, with 24 bases lying between them. The CDR3 is 15 residues long. The CDR3: CASSSLLYRVTVEYF. The CDR3 nucleotides read TGTGCCAGCAGTTCCCTTTTATATCGGGTCACGGTGGAGTACTTC.

The V and J genes are TRBV4-2 and TRBJ1-1; D ambiguous. This CDR3 region has 15 residues. The germline V gene encodes CDR1 LGHNA and CDR2 YNFKEQ. The ends were cut back, 4 bases at V and 3 bases at J, with 15 bases in the middle. CDR3 coding DNA: TGTGCCAGCAGCCCGATGGACGACGGCCACACTGAAGCTTTCTTT. It encodes CASSPMDDGHTEAFF.

The V call is TRBV27, the J call TRBJ1-4, with D possibly matching TRBD1 (6 bases). Germline V gives CDR1 MNHEY, CDR2 SMNVEV (reference sequence). V gave up 6 bases and J gave up 7 bases, with 15 bases separating them. The CDR3 has 14 amino acids. The CDR3 sequence: CASRPTGLGEKLFF. CDR3 sequence (DNA): TGTGCCAGCAGACCAACAGGGTTGGGTGAAAAACTGTTTTTT.

This clone appeared a single time. V is TRBV9 and J is TRBJ1-3; D gene unclear. The CDR3 sequence is 12 residues long. V shed 4 bases and J shed 6 bases, with 8 bases lying between them. The germline CDR1 and CDR2 sequences are SGDLS and YYNGEE. The CDR3 DNA reads TGTGCCAGCAGCCCGCCAGAAAACACCATATATTTT. Translating gives CASSPPENTIYF. Together with reference TRBV9 and TRBJ1-3, the CDR3 gives the full variable domain: DSGVTQTPKHLITATGQRVTLRCSPRSGDLSVYWYQQSLDQGLQFLIQYYNGEERAKGNILERFSAQQFPDLHSELNLSSLELGDSALYFCASSPPENTIYFGEGSWLTVV.